The sample holds one count of the clone carrying this T cell receptor beta chain. Antigen unknown. This sample is part of a study of T cell responses to AZD1222 COVID-19 vaccine. Study at large: Second doses at about 4 or about 12 weeks were pooled. Study-wide findings and caveats: Reportedly, nearly half of unique spike TCRs recognized epitopes outside B.1.351/B.1.1.7 mutations. AZD1222 recipients seropositive at baseline numbered only six or seven.

Germline-derived CDR1 and CDR2 are GTSNPN and SVGIG (reference sequence). V was pared by 5 bases and J by 5 bases, with 9 bases of the junction left unmatched. The CDR3 is made up of 14 amino acids. Only in-frame clones appear in the TCRdb table, and some are missing; sequencing was by immunoSEQ multiplex PCR. Found here are over 100,000 clones, 93% of them singletons; the top ten hold 4% to 5.5%. This receptor was taken from an adult in good health. The chain carries TRBV30 and TRBJ2-7, with 10 bases matching TRBD1. The source was peripheral blood, collected on day 0 of AZD1222 vaccination. The CDR3 region has the DNA TGTGCCTGGGAACCGGGACAGGGGACCAACGAGCAGTACTTC. Its translation: CAWEPGQGTNEQYF.